The rows below give T cell receptor beta chains drawn from one sample of a study of blood T cells in healthy people across ages. TCRdb called the 5' RACE reads again in MiXCR, with one record for every CDR3 protein. Found here are some 1.4 million distinct CDR3 sequences, roughly 40% of them singletons; the top ten hold roughly 7.7%. The sequenced sample was blood. The receptors were gathered from a woman aged 18 to 35 in good health. Both conserved end residues are part of each CDR3.

TRBJ1-4 | 15 | TRBV10-3 | CAISEDSSPSGKLFF
TRBJ2-5 | 13 | TRBV5-6 | CASAPVNQETQYF
TRBJ1-1 | 15 | TRBV11-2 | CASNRGQVSNTEAFF
- | 15 | TRBV10-3 | CAISLTGTSYYEQYF
TRBJ2-7 | 12 | TRBV6-6 | CASAGDGNEQYF
TRBJ2-3 | 12 | TRBV20-1 | CSATLAADTQYF
TRBJ2-1 | 17 | TRBV7-8 | CASSLTGTGVLGDEQFF
TRBJ2-1 | 16 | TRBV12-3/TRBV12-4 | CASSLIGPPPYNEQFF
- | 15 | TRBV6-1 | CASSVRQGHPYEQYF
TRBJ1-2 | 13 | TRBV27 | CASSTQGSYGYTF
TRBJ2-7 | 15 | TRBV6-1 | CASIGAQPDPYEQYF
TRBJ2-5 | 15 | TRBV4-1 | CASSQYWGAQETQYF
TRBJ2-2 | 17 | TRBV24-1 | CATSDPSGGSSNGELFF
TRBJ1-5 | 16 | TRBV28 | CASRQRDRGSNQPQHF
- | 15 | TRBV7-8 | CASSLAGRKANEQYF
- | 14 | TRBV9 | CASSDNRVPYEQYF
TRBJ1-1 | 14 | TRBV9 | CASSVYRGGTEAFF
TRBJ1-1 | 14 | TRBV6-5 | CASSPTGEGTEAFF
TRBJ2-2 | 15 | TRBV5-6 | CASATSGRYTGELFF
TRBJ2-1 | 17 | TRBV4-1 | CASSPDPRTGFFDEQFF
TRBJ2-1 | 16 | TRBV20-1 | CSARDAGRGQNNEQFF
TRBJ1-5 | 15 | TRBV12-3/TRBV12-4 | CASSPDGTSNQPQHF
TRBJ1-6 | 15 | TRBV4-1 | CASSAQKSDNSPLHF
- | 12 | TRBV20-1 | CSARAGVETQYF
TRBJ1-3 | 15 | TRBV7-9 | CASSSAGISGNTIYF
TRBJ2-1 | 14 | TRBV7-2 | CASSVSRLLNEQFF
TRBJ1-2 | 12 | TRBV3-1 | CASTSGSHGYTF
- | 14 | TRBV10-3 | CAISELGGSGEQYF
TRBJ1-4 | 13 | TRBV29-1 | CSVVGLEGEKLFF
TRBJ2-5 | 14 | TRBV20-1 | CSAKRGGAQETQYF
TRBJ2-5 | 16 | TRBV20-1 | CSASPSSGGRKETQYF
TRBJ2-5 | 16 | TRBV25-1 | CASSEWGIVREETQYF
TRBJ2-2 | 14 | TRBV15 | CAAGTTFNTGELFF
TRBJ2-5 | 14 | TRBV5-1 | CASSLSGGHETQYF
TRBJ2-1 | 13 | TRBV29-1 | CSVVGAGVDEQFF
TRBJ1-4 | 14 | TRBV27 | CASQGSGRNEKLFF
TRBJ2-7 | 14 | TRBV20-1 | CSAPRGGSSYEQYF
TRBJ1-2 | 15 | TRBV7-9 | CASSLDGDSRYGYTF
TRBJ1-1 | 14 | TRBV3-1 | CASSRRGVEPEAFF
TRBJ2-3 | 16 | TRBV10-3 | CAISDPIAGAGDTQYF
TRBJ2-3 | 15 | TRBV29-1 | CSVRNSGGSTDTQYF
TRBJ2-1 | 13 | TRBV7-2 | CASSVVLVNEQFF
TRBJ1-2 | 14 | TRBV20-1 | CSVTPTVTNYGYTF
TRBJ2-5 | 16 | TRBV27 | CASSSGLAGEGNEQYF
TRBJ2-4 | 14 | TRBV27 | CASSKESGGSRQYF
- | 14 | TRBV7-2 | CAGSPYAASETQYF
TRBJ2-3 | 15 | TRBV7-9 | CASSLVVRSTDTQYF
- | 14 | TRBV6-1 | CASPVGAEAYEQYF
TRBJ1-3 | 17 | TRBV7-9 | CASSLLFPGQGTDTIYF
TRBJ2-5 | 13 | TRBV6-5 | CASSGRYQETQYF
TRBJ2-5 | 13 | TRBV20-1 | CSARATMQETQYF
TRBJ2-3 | 18 | TRBV28 | CAIFPLSGGLRGTDTQYF
TRBJ1-6 | 13 | TRBV7-9 | CASSLGPSSPLHF
TRBJ1-1 | 10 | TRBV25-1 | CASSAGAAFF
TRBJ2-7 | 16 | TRBV2 | CASREPGQGFSYEQYF
TRBJ1-2 | 15 | TRBV29-1 | CSVEEPVQAQDGYTF
TRBJ1-1 | 16 | TRBV6-6 | CASRESRGVVNTEAFF
TRBJ1-6 | 13 | TRBV5-5 | CASRPDGYSPLHF
TRBJ2-3 | 15 | TRBV20-1 | CSARWASGIGNTQYF
TRBJ1-5 | 16 | TRBV6-6 | CASTSPTRQGNQPQHF